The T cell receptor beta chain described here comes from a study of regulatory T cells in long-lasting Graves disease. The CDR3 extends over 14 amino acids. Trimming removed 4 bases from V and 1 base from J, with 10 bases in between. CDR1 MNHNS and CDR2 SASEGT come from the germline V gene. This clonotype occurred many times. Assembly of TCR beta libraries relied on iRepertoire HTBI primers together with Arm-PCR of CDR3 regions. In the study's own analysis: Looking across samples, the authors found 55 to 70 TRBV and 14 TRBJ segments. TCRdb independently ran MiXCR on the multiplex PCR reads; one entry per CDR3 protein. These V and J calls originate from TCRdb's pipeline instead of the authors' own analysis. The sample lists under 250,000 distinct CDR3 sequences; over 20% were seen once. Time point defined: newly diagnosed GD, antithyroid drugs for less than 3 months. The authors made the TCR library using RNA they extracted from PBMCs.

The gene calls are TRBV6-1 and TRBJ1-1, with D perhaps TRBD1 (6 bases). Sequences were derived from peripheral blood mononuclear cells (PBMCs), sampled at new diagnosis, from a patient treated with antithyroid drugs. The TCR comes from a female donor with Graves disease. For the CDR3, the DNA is TGTGCCAGCAGTGCGTCGACAGGGAACACTGAAGCTTTCTTT. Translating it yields CASSASTGNTEAFF.